One and the same sample provided the 2 T cell receptor beta chains below, sequenced in a study of post-analysis software for immune sequencing data. Study-wide results and caveats: Included in a set of roughly five TRBV segments more frequent in patients than controls were TRBV5-6, TRBV5-1 and TRBV20-1.

Unique molecular identifiers were carried by the TCR beta cDNA libraries. Using its own MiXCR run on the PCR reads, TCRdb lists one record per CDR3 protein. The sample carries about 820,000 distinct CDR3 sequences, approximately 53% recorded once. Their antigens remain unidentified. The sequenced sample consisted of blood. These receptors all stem from a girl aged 5 to 17 with multiple sclerosis.

The chain is built from TRBV5-5 and TRBJ1-4, with TRBD1 as a possible D gene (6 bases). The germline CDR1 and CDR2 sequences are SGHKS and YYEKEE (reference sequence). The CDR3 covers 15 residues. The V end was cut by 0 bases, the J end by 7 bases, with 13 bases between. This CDR3 reads CASSLERGAREKLFF. In DNA, the CDR3 is TGTGCCAGCAGCTTGGAACGGGGGGCACGTGAAAAACTGTTTTTT.

The chain couples TRBV7-8 to TRBJ2-3; unclear D gene. This CDR3 region has 15 residues. Trimming cost V 5 bases and J 2 bases, with 14 bases left between them. Germline V CDR1 and CDR2: SGHVS, FQNEAQ. The CDR3 nucleotides read TGTGCCAGCAGCCCCGCCCAGGATATCACAGATACGCAGTATTTT. Translating gives CASSPAQDITDTQYF.